These 3 T cell receptor beta chains were all obtained from the same sample, sequenced in a study of beta chain features in type 1 diabetes. These receptors' antigens are unknown. Study-level findings and limits: Type 1 diabetes patients had TCRB CDR3s that were shorter (moderately but significantly so) in all four CD4+ subsets.

Every bit of the isolated RNA underwent reverse transcription, so sequencing read expressed TCRB transcripts. TCRdb's copy holds only in-frame clones and misses some; the assay was immunoSEQ multiplex PCR. This table has about 15,000 clones, 65% to 85% appearing once. Material for sequencing was stem cell memory CD4+ T cells from blood. These receptors were obtained from a woman aged 18-29 years with type 1 diabetes.

The chain carries TRBV11-3 and TRBJ2-1; 7 positions agree with TRBD2. With 5 bases clipped from V and 5 bases from J, the junction kept 9 bases outside the gene matches. This CDR3 is 15 amino acids long. Germline V gives CDR1 SGHNT, CDR2 YENEEA. DNA for the CDR3: TGTGCCAGCAGCATAGGACTAGGGGAAAACAATGAGCAGTTCTTC. It is translated as CASSIGLGENNEQFF.

The chain employs TRBV7-2 and TRBJ2-7, with 8 bases lining up with TRBD2. Looked up from germline, CDR1 is SGHTA and CDR2 is FQGNSA. V gave up 6 bases and J gave up 3 bases; unmatched junction bases: 10. This CDR3 has 15 residues. The DNA for the CDR3 is TGTGCCAGCAGTCGAAGCGGGAGCGGGATCTACGAGCAGTACGTC. This translates into CASSRSGSGIYEQYV.

The V call is TRBV21-1, the J call TRBJ2-7; the DNA was not used to check the table's D call, TRBD1. TRBV21-1 is flagged as a pseudogene. There are 15 residues in the CDR3. The CDR3 spells CASSPRVRGPYEQYV. The CDR3 nucleotides read TGTGCCAGCAGCCCGAGGGTCAGGGGCCCCTACGAGCAGTACGTC.